This entry lists 6 T cell receptor beta chains sequenced from one sample in a study of monozygotic twins with inflammatory bowel disease. From the 5' RACE reads, TCRdb lists one entry per CDR3 protein and no DNA. This table holds approximately 400,000 distinct CDR3 sequences. Material: blood. These receptors all stem from a human donor with ulcerative colitis or Crohn's disease, or a healthy co-twin of an affected twin (not recorded which).

The chain employs TRBV4-1 and TRBJ2-3. The CDR3 is 14 amino acids. Germline V gene lookup returns CDR1 MGHRA and CDR2 YSYEKL. The CDR3 is CASSQDQQRDTQYF.

V and J are TRBV5-4 and TRBJ2-6; TCRdb designates TRBD1, a call that cannot be tested without DNA. The CDR3 consists of 17 residues. Germline V gene lookup returns CDR1 SGHNT and CDR2 YYREEE (reference sequence). The CDR3 is CASSSPGQGPGANVLTF.

V is TRBV7-9 and J is TRBJ2-2. The germline V gene encodes CDR1 SEHNR and CDR2 FQNEAQ (reference sequence). The length of the CDR3 is 16 residues. CDR3 residues: CASSLALAANTGELFF.

V gene TRBV28 combines with J gene TRBJ2-1; the TRBD2 assignment by TCRdb is unverifiable without DNA. The germline gives CDR1 MDHEN, CDR2 SYDVKM. The CDR3 loop spans 16 amino acids. This CDR3 reads CASSFAGLAGNNEQFF. The complete variable domain, with remaining parts taken from reference TRBV28 and TRBJ2-1, reads DVKVTQSSRYLVKRTGEKVFLECVQDMDHENMFWYRQDPGLGLRLIYFSYDVKMKEKGDIPEGYSVSREKKERFSLILESASTNQTSMYLCASSFAGLAGNNEQFFGPGTRLTVL.

The CDR3 loop is CSGGSGLVEGTQYF. The gene calls are TRBV29-1 and TRBJ2-5; TCRdb names TRBD1, which stays unverified in the absence of DNA. Looked up from germline, CDR1 is SQVTM and CDR2 is ANQGSEA. CDR3 length: 14 amino acids. The complete variable domain, with remaining parts taken from reference TRBV29-1 and TRBJ2-5, reads SAVISQKPSRDICQRGTSLTIQCQVDSQVTMMFWYRQQPGQSLTLIATANQGSEATYESGFVIDKFPISRPNLTFSTLTVSNMSPEDSSIYLCSGGSGLVEGTQYFGPGTRLLVL.

The genes are TRBV4-3 and TRBJ2-3; the TCRdb D gene call, TRBD2, has no DNA to confirm it. Germline CDR1 LGHNA, CDR2 YSLEER. The CDR3 is made up of 18 amino acids. The CDR3 here is CASSQDILNSGGADTQYF.